This T cell receptor (beta chain) stems from a study of shared clonotypes between healthy human individuals. None of the donors, who were healthy HIV-negative adults, had recently had acute infections or vaccinations. CDR1 is SQVTM, CDR2 ANQGSEA, per germline. The CDR3 extends over 16 amino acids. The trim removed 4 bases at V and 2 bases at J, leaving 13 bases unmatched. For every subset, genomic DNA was evenly distributed across several immunoSEQ plates. Sequenced by immunoSEQ multiplex PCR; TCRdb stores in-frame clones only, minus some. The sample holds about 480,000 clones, 75% to 80% seen once. What was sequenced was PBMCs. The TCR was taken from a woman aged 40-49 years in good health. Some clones in this sample may be carry-over from other donors' samples. The chain links TRBV29-1 to TRBJ2-7; TRBD1 aligns across 8 bases. The CDR3: CSVVPEAGGSTYEQYF. The DNA for the CDR3 is TGCAGCGTTGTCCCCGAGGCAGGGGGCTCCACCTACGAGCAGTACTTC.